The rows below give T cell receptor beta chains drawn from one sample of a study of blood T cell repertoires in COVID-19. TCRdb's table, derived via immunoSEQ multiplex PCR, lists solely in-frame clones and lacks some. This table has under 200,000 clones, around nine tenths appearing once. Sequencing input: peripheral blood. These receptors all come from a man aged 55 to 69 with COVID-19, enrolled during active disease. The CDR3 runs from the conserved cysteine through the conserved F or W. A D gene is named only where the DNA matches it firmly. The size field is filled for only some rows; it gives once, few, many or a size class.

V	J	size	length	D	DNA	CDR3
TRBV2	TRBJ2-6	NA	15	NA	TGTGCCAGCAGCCTACGAGAATCTGGGGCCAACGTCCTGACTTTC	CASSLRESGANVLTF
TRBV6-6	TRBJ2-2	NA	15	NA	TGTGCCAGCAGTTACTCTTCAGCGAACACCGGGGAGCTGTTTTTT	CASSYSSANTGELFF
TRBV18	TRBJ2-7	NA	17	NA	TGTGCCAGCTCACCACTAGGAGTAGGACAGTTTCCCGGCGAGCAGTACTTC	CASSPLGVGQFPGEQYF
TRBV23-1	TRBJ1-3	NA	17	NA	TGCGCCAGCAGTCAATCGGGGCAGACATACTCTGGAAACACCATATATTTT	CASSQSGQTYSGNTIYF
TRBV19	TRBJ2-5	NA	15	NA	TGTGCCAGTAGTATTTCGGCGGCGGTCCAAGAGACCCAGTACTTC	CASSISAAVQETQYF
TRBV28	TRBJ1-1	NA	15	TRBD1	TGTGCCAGCAGTTCGACAGGAACAGGGGCCCCTGAAGCTTTCTTT	CASSSTGTGAPEAFF
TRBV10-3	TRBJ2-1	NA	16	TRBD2	TGTGCCATCAGTGAAGGGCTAGCGGGGGACTACAATGAGCAGTTCTTC	CAISEGLAGDYNEQFF
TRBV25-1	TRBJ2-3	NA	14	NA	TGTGCCAGCACCTCCGGGGGGCTGGAAGATACGCAGTATTTT	CASTSGGLEDTQYF
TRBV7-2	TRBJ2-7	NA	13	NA	TGTGCCAGCAGCTTAGGATCAGGGGACGAGCAGTACTTC	CASSLGSGDEQYF
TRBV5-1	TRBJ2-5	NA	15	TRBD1	TGCGCCAGCAGCTTGGTAACAGGGGGCCAAGAGACCCAGTACTTC	CASSLVTGGQETQYF
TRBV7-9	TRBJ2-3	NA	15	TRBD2	TGTGCCAGCGCCCGCGGCGGGAGTAGCACAGATACGCAGTATTTT	CASARGGSSTDTQYF
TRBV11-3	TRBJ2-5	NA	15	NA	TGTGCCAGCAGCTCCCAGACTGAGTACCAAGAGACCCAGTACTTC	CASSSQTEYQETQYF
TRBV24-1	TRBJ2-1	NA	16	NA	TGTGCCACCAGTGATTTGCTGGGGGGCTCCTACAATGAGCAGTTCTTC	CATSDLLGGSYNEQFF
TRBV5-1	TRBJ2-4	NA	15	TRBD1	TGCGCCAGCAGCGTCGGGACAGGGGCCAAAAACATTCAGTACTTC	CASSVGTGAKNIQYF
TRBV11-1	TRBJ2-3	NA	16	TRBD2	TGTGCCAGCAGCTTTACTAGCGGGTCTAGCACAGATACGCAGTATTTT	CASSFTSGSSTDTQYF
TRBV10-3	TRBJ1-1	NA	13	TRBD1	TGTGCCACGCAGACAGGGGTCTTCACTGAAGCTTTCTTT	CATQTGVFTEAFF
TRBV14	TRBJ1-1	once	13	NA	TGTGCCAGCAGCCAGTCGAGGAACACTGAAGCTTTCTTT	CASSQSRNTEAFF
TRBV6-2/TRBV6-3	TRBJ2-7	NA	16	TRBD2	TGTGCCAGCAGTTTAGAACGCGGGAGGTACTCCTACGAGCAGTACTTC	CASSLERGRYSYEQYF
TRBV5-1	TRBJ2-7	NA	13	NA	TGCGCCAGCAGCTTACAGGAGGGGTACGAGCAGTACTTC	CASSLQEGYEQYF
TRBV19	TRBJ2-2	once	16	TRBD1	TGTGCCAGTAGTAAATTACCGGGACAGGGGCCCGGGGAGCTGTTTTTT	CASSKLPGQGPGELFF
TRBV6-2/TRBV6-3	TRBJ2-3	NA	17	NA	TGTGCCAGCAGTTACCCCCTCCCAGGGCCGAACACAGATACGCAGTATTTT	CASSYPLPGPNTDTQYF
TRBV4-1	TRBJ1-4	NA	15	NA	TGCGCCAGCAGCCAAGGTGGCGGGTACGATGAAAAACTGTTTTTT	CASSQGGGYDEKLFF
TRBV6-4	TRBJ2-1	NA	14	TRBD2	TGTGCCAGCAGTGAAGCTAGCGGGGTGGATGAGCAGTTCTTC	CASSEASGVDEQFF
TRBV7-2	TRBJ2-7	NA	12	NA	TGTGCCAGCAGCTTGCAGGGCTACGAGCAGTACTTC	CASSLQGYEQYF
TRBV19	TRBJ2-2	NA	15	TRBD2	TGTGCCAGTAGCCCGGGACTAGCGGACACCGGGGAGCTGTTTTTT	CASSPGLADTGELFF
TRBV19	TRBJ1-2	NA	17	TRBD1	TGTGCCAGTAGTACCGGACCCGACAGGGATGGTGACTATGGCTACACCTTC	CASSTGPDRDGDYGYTF
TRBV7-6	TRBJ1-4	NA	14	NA	TGTGCCAGCAGCCAGACAGGCTCTAATGAAAAACTGTTTTTT	CASSQTGSNEKLFF
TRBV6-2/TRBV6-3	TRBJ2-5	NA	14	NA	TGTGCCAGCAGCTTTACAGGGATCGGGGAGACCCAGTACTTC	CASSFTGIGETQYF
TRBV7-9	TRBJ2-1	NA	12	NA	TGTGCCAGCAGCTTAGGGCCCATAGAGCAGTTCTTC	CASSLGPIEQFF
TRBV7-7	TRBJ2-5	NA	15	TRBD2	TGTGCTAGCAGCTACACCGGGGGGGGGTCGGAGACCCAGTACTTC	CASSYTGGGSETQYF
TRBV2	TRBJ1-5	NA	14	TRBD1	TGTGCCAGCAGTGGGGGGACAGGGGGTCAGCCCCAGCATTTT	CASSGGTGGQPQHF
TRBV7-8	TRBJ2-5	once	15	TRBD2	TGTGCCAGCAGCCCCAGCCGACTAGCGGGAGAGACCCAGTACTTC	CASSPSRLAGETQYF